The 16 T cell receptor beta chains in this list originate from one sample, sequenced in a study of regulatory T cells in long-lasting Graves disease. Time point defined: newly diagnosed GD, antithyroid drugs for less than 3 months. From RNA extracted from PBMCs, the TCR library was made. Construction of TCR beta libraries relied on iRepertoire HTBI primers and on Arm-PCR targeting CDR3 regions. TCRdb re-derived calls from the multiplex PCR reads in MiXCR, one entry per CDR3 protein. The sample contains roughly 440,000 distinct CDR3 sequences, 16% of which appear only once. This sample was also put to use in a study of T cells in Graves' hyperthyroidism and ophthalmopathy.

The sequenced sample was peripheral blood mononuclear cells (PBMCs), obtained at new diagnosis, from a patient treated with antithyroid drugs. The receptor source for this set is a woman between 18 and 30 years old with Graves disease.

This clonotype was recorded a few times. The rearrangement links TRBV30 to TRBJ2-1; D is unresolved. Looked up from germline, CDR1 is GTSNPN and CDR2 is SVGIG (reference sequence). Trimming left V 2 bases short and J 2 bases short, with 4 bases between. This CDR3 has 12 residues. CDR3 in DNA: TGTGCCTGGAGTCCCCCCTACAATGAGCAGTTCTTC. It yields the protein CAWSPPYNEQFF.

This clonotype came up many times. This sequence joins TRBV28 and TRBJ2-1, with D possibly being TRBD1 (6 bases). Trimming pared 6 bases from V and 2 bases from J, leaving 23 bases between. The CDR3 totals 18 residues. Germline V gives CDR1 MDHEN, CDR2 SYDVKM. The CDR3 sequence: CASRQASLRQAPYNEQFF. The CDR3 DNA sequence: TGTGCCAGCAGACAAGCCTCCCTTCGACAGGCTCCCTACAATGAGCAGTTCTTC.

This clonotype was seen a handful of times. The chain recombines TRBV12-3 or TRBV12-4 with TRBJ2-2; TRBD2 matches at 10 bases. With 6 bases clipped from V and 8 bases from J, the junction kept 12 bases outside the gene matches. The CDR3 covers 16 residues. DNA of the CDR3: TGTGCCAGCAGACACACCGGGAGCGGGAGGGGGGGGGAGCTGTTTTTT. Its translation: CASRHTGSGRGGELFF.

This clonotype was seen at least ten times. This chain joins TRBV24-1 and TRBJ1-1; possibly TRBD1 for D (6 bases). CDR3 length: 12 amino acids. Germline V gene data show CDR1 as KGHDR and CDR2 as SFDVKD. Trimming pared 8 bases from V and 6 bases from J, leaving 12 bases between. The CDR3 sequence: CATIQGSAEAFF. The DNA of the CDR3 is TGTGCCACCATACAGGGTTCCGCTGAAGCTTTCTTT.

The chain combines TRBV15 with TRBJ2-3; TRBD2 matches 8 bases. This CDR3 comprises 16 residues. Per the germline V gene, CDR1 is LNHNV and CDR2 is YYDKDF (reference sequence). V shed 5 bases, J shed 4 bases, and the junction held 11 bases outside the gene matches. The CDR3 DNA reads as TGTGCCACCAGCTATAGAGCGGGAGTTCCCCCAGATACGCAGTATTTT. The encoded protein is CATSYRAGVPPDTQYF.

V gene TRBV7-2 combines with J gene TRBJ1-5; 10 bases match TRBD1. Germline CDR1 reads SGHTA; CDR2 reads FQGNSA. The CDR3 consists of 15 residues. J was trimmed by 6 bases and V by 5 bases; bases with no gene match: 7. In DNA, the CDR3 is TGTGCCAGCAGCACCAGACAGGGGGCTGGTCAGCCCCAGCATTTT. Encoded protein: CASSTRQGAGQPQHF.

This clonotype has a count of ten or more. V gene TRBV27 combines with J gene TRBJ2-1; the D gene could be TRBD1 or TRBD2 (5 bases each). From germline, CDR1 is MNHEY and CDR2 SMNVEV (reference sequence). The CDR3 sequence is 15 residues long. The germline V and J ends were trimmed by 5 bases and 2 bases, with 13 bases remaining between them. The CDR3 reads CASSGGARAYNEQFF. The CDR3 DNA sequence: TGTGCCAGCAGTGGGGGAGCGAGGGCCTACAATGAGCAGTTCTTC.

This clonotype was seen at least ten times. The V and J genes are TRBV9 and TRBJ1-2; D not resolved. V was pared by 1 base and J by 2 bases, with 12 bases between. In germline, CDR1 is SGDLS, CDR2 YYNGEE. The CDR3 has 15 amino acids. Here the CDR3 reads CASSVTGRLNYGYTF. CDR3 nucleotide sequence: TGTGCCAGCAGCGTAACGGGCCGCTTAAACTATGGCTACACCTTC.

This chain joins TRBV19 and TRBJ2-5; D might be TRBD1 (6 bases). This CDR3 is 17 amino acids long. Trimming removed 5 bases from V and 0 bases from J, with 19 bases in between. Germline-derived CDR1 and CDR2 are LNHDA and SQIVND (reference sequence). The CDR3 protein is CASSAHTGNFNQETQYF. The DNA of the CDR3 is TGTGCCAGTAGTGCCCACACAGGGAATTTTAACCAAGAGACCCAGTACTTC.

This clonotype has ten or more counts. This chain uses TRBV20-1 with TRBJ2-7; 7 nucleotides match TRBD2. In germline, CDR1 is DFQATT, CDR2 SNEGSKA (reference sequence). The CDR3 runs 17 residues. V shed 0 bases and J 0 bases; nucleotides not matched to a gene: 11. Here the CDR3 reads CSARDLRGSGVSYEQYF. The DNA for the CDR3 is TGCAGTGCTAGAGATCTGCGGGGAAGCGGGGTCTCCTACGAGCAGTACTTC.

The CDR3 nucleotides are TGTGCCAGCAGTGACCACCGGGGGGGAGGCTCTGGGGCCAACGTCCTGACTTTC. Amino acids: CASSDHRGGGSGANVLTF. The chain recombines TRBV6-1 with TRBJ2-6; 8 nucleotides align to TRBD2. The V gene's germline CDR1 is MNHNS and CDR2 SASEGT. The CDR3 totals 18 residues. The V gene end was trimmed by 3 bases and the J gene end by 0 bases; junction bases not matched to a gene: 7.

At least ten counts were recorded for this clonotype. V gene TRBV11-2 combines with J gene TRBJ2-5; 8 bases map to TRBD2. The CDR3 loop spans 19 amino acids. The germline V gene encodes CDR1 SGHAT and CDR2 FQNNGV. Trimming removed 7 bases from V and 2 bases from J; junction bases left unmatched: 21. CDR3 bases: TGTGCCAGCACCCTGCAATTTCCGGGACTAGGACAGAGGCAAGAGACCCAGTACTTC. Encoded protein: CASTLQFPGLGQRQETQYF.

V and J are TRBV6-2 or TRBV6-3 and TRBJ2-3; D unclear. Trimming pared 0 bases from V and 2 bases from J, leaving 15 bases between. The germline V gene has CDR1 MNHEY and CDR2 SVGEGT. This CDR3 is 17 amino acids long. As DNA, the CDR3 is TGTGCCAGCAGTTACTCTTTAAAAAGGGTTGACACAGATACGCAGTATTTT. This encodes CASSYSLKRVDTDTQYF.

The V and J genes are TRBV18 and TRBJ1-5; D remains unclear. The CDR3 extends over 14 amino acids. V lost 2 bases and J 6 bases, leaving 11 bases between the germline ends. Germline CDR1 and CDR2: KGHSH and LQKENI. The CDR3 coding sequence is TGTGCCAGCTCACCAGAGGCCGGGAGTCAGCCCCAGCATTTT. It codes for CASSPEAGSQPQHF.

This clonotype was counted ten times or more. This chain connects TRBV29-1 to TRBJ2-7; D is possibly TRBD1 (7 bases). CDR1 SQVTM and CDR2 ANQGSEA come from the germline V gene. The CDR3 runs 13 residues. V gave up 6 bases and J gave up 0 bases, with 12 bases separating them. The CDR3 is CSVGGQSSYEQYF. As DNA, the CDR3 is TGCAGCGTGGGGGGACAGAGCTCCTACGAGCAGTACTTC.

For the CDR3, the DNA is TGTGCCAGCATTAAGGACAGGGAGGATGAAAAACTGTTTTTT. Its translation: CASIKDREDEKLFF. The rearrangement links TRBV2 to TRBJ1-4; 8 bases are shared with TRBD1. The V gene end was trimmed by 7 bases and the J gene end by 6 bases; junction bases not matched to a gene: 7. Germline V gives CDR1 SNHLY, CDR2 FYNNEI. CDR3 size: 14 residues.